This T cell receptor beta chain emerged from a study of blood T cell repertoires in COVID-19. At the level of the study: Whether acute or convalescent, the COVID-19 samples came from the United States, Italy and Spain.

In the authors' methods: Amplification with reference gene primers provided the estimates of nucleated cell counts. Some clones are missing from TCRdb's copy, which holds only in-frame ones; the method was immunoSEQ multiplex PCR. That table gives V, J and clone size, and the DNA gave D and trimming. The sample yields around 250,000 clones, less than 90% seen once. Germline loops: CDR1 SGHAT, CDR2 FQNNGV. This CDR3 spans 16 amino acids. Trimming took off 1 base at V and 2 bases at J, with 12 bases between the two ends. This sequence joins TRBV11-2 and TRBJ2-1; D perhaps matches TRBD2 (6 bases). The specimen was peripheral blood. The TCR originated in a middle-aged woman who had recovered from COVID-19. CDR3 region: CASSLVGGVAYNEQFF. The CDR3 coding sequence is TGTGCCAGCAGCTTAGTCGGGGGAGTAGCCTACAATGAGCAGTTCTTC.